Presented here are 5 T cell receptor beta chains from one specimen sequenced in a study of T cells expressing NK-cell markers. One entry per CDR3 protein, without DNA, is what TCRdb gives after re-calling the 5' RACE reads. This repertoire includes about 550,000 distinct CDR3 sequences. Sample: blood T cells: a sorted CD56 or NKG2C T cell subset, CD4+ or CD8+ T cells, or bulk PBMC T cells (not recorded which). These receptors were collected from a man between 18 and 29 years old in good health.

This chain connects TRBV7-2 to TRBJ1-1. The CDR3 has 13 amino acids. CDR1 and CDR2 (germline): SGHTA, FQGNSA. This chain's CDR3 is CASSLGPISGAFF.

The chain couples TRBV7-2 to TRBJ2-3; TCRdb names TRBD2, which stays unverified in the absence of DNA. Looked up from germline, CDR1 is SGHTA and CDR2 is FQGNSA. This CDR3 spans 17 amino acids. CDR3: CASSLVGTSGRSDTQYF.

CDR3: CASSSPRAGGRHTEAFF. This chain uses TRBV11-2 with TRBJ1-1. There are 17 residues in the CDR3. Germline CDR1 SGHAT, CDR2 FQNNGV.

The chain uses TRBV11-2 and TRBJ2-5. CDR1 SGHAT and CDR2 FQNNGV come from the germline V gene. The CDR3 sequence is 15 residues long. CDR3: CASSLIRGMRETQYF.

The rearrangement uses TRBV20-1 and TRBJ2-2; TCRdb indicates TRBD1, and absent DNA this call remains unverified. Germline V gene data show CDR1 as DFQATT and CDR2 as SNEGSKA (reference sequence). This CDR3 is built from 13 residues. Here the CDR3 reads CSALRAAPGELFF.